A single sample gave rise to the 2 T cell receptor beta chains below, sequenced in a study of T cell changes during pregnancy in multiple sclerosis. Sequenced by immunoSEQ multiplex PCR; TCRdb stores in-frame clones only, minus some. Of around 65,000 clones listed, nearly 90% are singletons. The sample was peripheral blood, taken in the first trimester of pregnancy. These receptors were collected from a female donor with multiple sclerosis, enrolled in a pregnancy study.

The sample holds one count of this clone. This chain uses TRBV14 with TRBJ2-2; D is uncertain. V shed 3 bases and J shed 5 bases, with 13 bases lying between them. Germline CDR1 is SGHDN and CDR2 is FVKESK. This CDR3 is 15 amino acids long. The CDR3 reads CASSQAGVSTGELFF. DNA for the CDR3: TGTGCCAGCAGCCAGGCAGGTGTTAGTACCGGGGAGCTGTTTTTT.

With regard to this clone: The same CDR3 is also encoded by other DNA sequences in this sample. V is TRBV4-2 and J is TRBJ2-7; 9 nucleotides agree with TRBD2. This CDR3 comprises 15 residues. Trimming cost V 0 bases and J 1 base; bases outside gene matches: 1. The V gene's germline CDR1 is LGHNA and CDR2 YNFKEQ. CDR3 amino acids: CASSQETSGSYEQYF. CDR3 bases: TGTGCCAGCAGCCAAGAGACTAGCGGTTCCTACGAGCAGTACTTC.